Presented here are 17 T cell receptor beta chains from one specimen sequenced in a study of T cell responses to AZD1222 COVID-19 vaccine. TCRdb's copy holds only in-frame clones and misses some; the assay was immunoSEQ multiplex PCR. Counted here are around 80,000 clones, nearly 90% occurring once; the ten biggest clones make up roughly a tenth. The sequences come from peripheral blood, collected on day 0 of AZD1222 vaccination. These receptors were obtained from an adult in good health.

The chain employs TRBV20-1 and TRBJ1-4; tentatively, D is TRBD1 (6 bases). V lost 4 bases to trimming and J lost 8 bases, with 8 bases between them. The CDR3 length is 11 residues. Germline CDR1 and CDR2: DFQATT and SNEGSKA (reference sequence). CDR3 sequence reads: CSANQGEKLFF. The CDR3 DNA reads as TGCAGTGCTAACCAGGGGGAAAAACTGTTTTTT.

This sequence joins TRBV5-1 and TRBJ2-1; D is perhaps TRBD1 (6 bases). The CDR3 is 15 residues long. The germline V and J ends were trimmed by 5 bases and 0 bases, with 12 bases remaining between them. Germline V gene data show CDR1 as SGHRS and CDR2 as YFSETQ. The CDR3 sequence is CASRRDTDSYNEQFF. CDR3 in DNA: TGCGCCAGCAGACGGGACACCGACTCCTACAATGAGCAGTTCTTC.

The chain uses TRBV6-5 and TRBJ1-2; TRBD1 matches at 7 bases. CDR3 length: 12 residues. Germline CDR1 is MNHEY and CDR2 is SVGAGI. Trimming removed 5 bases from V and 7 bases from J; junction bases left unmatched: 4. CDR3 protein: CASSTTGSGYTF. In nucleotides, the CDR3 is TGTGCCAGCAGTACGACAGGGAGTGGCTACACCTTC.

This chain joins TRBV11-1 and TRBJ1-1, with 12 bases that match TRBD1. The CDR3 is 15 residues long. Germline CDR1 and CDR2: SGHAT and FQDESV (reference sequence). The V and J ends lost 5 bases and 5 bases, in that order; junction bases with no gene match: 6. Here the CDR3 DNA reads TGTGCCAGCAGCGACCGGGACAGGGGGCATACTGAAGCTTTCTTT. Translation gives CASSDRDRGHTEAFF. Full variable domain (remainder filled in from reference TRBV11-1 and TRBJ1-1): EAEVAQSPRYKITEKSQAVAFWCDPISGHATLYWYRQILGQGPELLVQFQDESVVDDSQLPKDRFSAERLKGVDSTLKIQPAELGDSAMYLCASSDRDRGHTEAFFGQGTRLTVV.

This clone was seen only once. The rearrangement uses TRBV7-9 and TRBJ2-3; 7 nucleotides match TRBD2. Germline CDR1 and CDR2: SEHNR and FQNEAQ (reference sequence). V lost 8 bases and J lost 4; bases outside the gene matches: 15. The length of the CDR3 is 16 residues. The CDR3 DNA is TGTGCCAGCGAGGTTTTGAACGGGGGGACGTCAGATACGCAGTATTTT. Translating it yields CASEVLNGGTSDTQYF. Full variable domain (outside the CDR3, taken from reference TRBV7-9 and TRBJ2-3): DTGVSQNPRHKITKRGQNVTFRCDPISEHNRLYWYRQTLGQGPEFLTYFQNEAQLEKSRLLSDRFSAERPKGSFSTLEIQRTEQGDSAMYLCASEVLNGGTSDTQYFGPGTRLTVL.

This chain uses TRBV4-1 with TRBJ1-3; no clear D gene. Per germline, CDR1 MGHRA and CDR2 YSYEKL. The CDR3 consists of 16 residues. V lost 1 base and J 0 bases, leaving 10 bases between the germline ends. For the CDR3, the DNA is TGCGCCAGCAGCCAAGCATGGGCAGCCTCTGGAAACACCATATATTTT. Protein: CASSQAWAASGNTIYF.

This chain connects TRBV6-2 or TRBV6-3 to TRBJ2-7; D is uncertain. The CDR3 loop spans 11 amino acids. Germline loops: CDR1 MNHEY, CDR2 SVGEGT. The V end lost 5 bases, the J end lost 6 bases, and 8 bases lay between the germline ends. CDR3 loop: CASSRLIEQYF. DNA of the CDR3: TGTGCCAGCAGTCGCTTGATCGAGCAGTACTTC.

This chain links TRBV3-1 (or the pseudogene TRBV3-2) with TRBJ1-3; TRBD1 might be the D (5 bases). Between the trimmed V and J ends, which lost 1 base and 4 bases, there was a span of 8 bases. This CDR3 spans 14 amino acids. Per germline, CDR1 LGHDT and CDR2 YNNKEL (reference sequence). The CDR3 protein is CASSQGGTGNTIYF. CDR3 bases: TGTGCCAGCAGCCAAGGGGGGACCGGAAACACCATATATTTT.

The chain carries TRBV28 and TRBJ1-5, with a weak D call TRBD1 (5 bases). The V end was cut by 4 bases, the J end by 2 bases, with 12 bases between. CDR1 and CDR2 from the germline V gene are MDHEN and SYDVKM. The CDR3 is 15 residues long. CDR3 bases: TGTGCCAGCAGTTCCAGGGTTCACGGCAATCAGCCCCAGCATTTT. Protein product: CASSSRVHGNQPQHF.

The V and J genes are TRBV3-1 (or the pseudogene TRBV3-2) and TRBJ2-7; D unclear. The germline V and J ends were trimmed by 1 base and 0 bases, with 10 bases remaining between them. Germline V gene sequence: CDR1 LGHDT, CDR2 YNNKEL (reference sequence). There are 15 residues in the CDR3. The DNA for the CDR3 is TGTGCCAGCAGCCAAGCCGCCGGTGCCTCCTACGAGCAGTACTTC. Amino acids: CASSQAAGASYEQYF.

This rearrangement joins TRBV7-9 to TRBJ1-4; 7 positions agree with TRBD1. The germline V gene has CDR1 SEHNR and CDR2 FQNEAQ (reference sequence). Losses at the gene ends were 8 bases for V and 4 bases for J; bases not matched to a gene: 10. The CDR3 runs to 15 residues. Here the CDR3 reads CASCRGGRGNEKLFF. CDR3 sequence (DNA): TGTGCCAGCTGCCGAGGGGGCAGGGGTAATGAAAAACTGTTTTTT.

The gene calls are TRBV7-9 and TRBJ2-2, with TRBD2 as a possible D gene (6 bases). The CDR3 loop spans 13 amino acids. Per the germline V gene, CDR1 is SEHNR and CDR2 is FQNEAQ (reference sequence). Trimming stripped 7 bases from V and 4 bases from J, with 10 bases between. The CDR3, as DNA: TGTGCCAGCACCGTTAGCGGCACCGGGGAGCTGTTTTTT. Amino acid sequence: CASTVSGTGELFF. Based on the CDR3 plus reference TRBV7-9 and TRBJ2-2, the full variable domain is DTGVSQNPRHKITKRGQNVTFRCDPISEHNRLYWYRQTLGQGPEFLTYFQNEAQLEKSRLLSDRFSAERPKGSFSTLEIQRTEQGDSAMYLCASTVSGTGELFFGEGSRLTVL.

The chain combines TRBV27 with TRBJ2-7; 11 bases map to TRBD2. Trimming cost V 3 bases and J 7 bases; bases outside gene matches: 8. The CDR3 contains 15 residues. Germline CDR1 reads MNHEY; CDR2 reads SMNVEV (reference sequence). CDR3 nucleotide sequence: TGTGCCAGCAGTTTCCAGACTGTAGCGGGGGGGGAGCAGTACTTC. Its translation: CASSFQTVAGGEQYF.

This clone was recorded a few times. The genes are TRBV5-8 and TRBJ1-2; 7 bases agree with TRBD1. This CDR3 is built from 12 residues. Germline-derived CDR1 and CDR2 are SGHTS and YDEGEE. V gave up 5 bases and J gave up 10 bases; unmatched junction bases: 8. The CDR3 nucleotides are TGTGCCAGCAGGTTTCGGGACAGAGACTACACCTTC. It yields the protein CASRFRDRDYTF.

V gene TRBV27 combines with J gene TRBJ1-5; no firm D call. V lost 4 bases, J lost 0 bases, and 13 bases lay in between. The CDR3 has 16 amino acids. Germline V lookup: CDR1 MNHEY, CDR2 SMNVEV (reference sequence). DNA of the CDR3: TGTGCCAGCAGTTCCCGTCCCCCCTATAGCAATCAGCCCCAGCATTTT. This translates into CASSSRPPYSNQPQHF.

This clone was observed a handful of times. This chain uses TRBV6-5 with TRBJ1-2, with D possibly TRBD1 on 5 matching bases. The V gene lost 6 bases and the J gene lost 4 bases, with 9 bases spanning the gap. Germline CDR1 and CDR2: MNHEY and SVGAGI. CDR3 length: 12 residues. DNA of the CDR3: TGTGCCAGCAGGGGGGTGGGCTATGGCTACACCTTC. As protein: CASRGVGYGYTF.

This clone was seen a single time. The genes are TRBV28 and TRBJ1-6; unclear D gene. The CDR3 runs 16 residues. The germline V gene has CDR1 MDHEN and CDR2 SYDVKM. V lost 5 bases, J lost 0 bases, and 11 bases lay in between. For the CDR3, the DNA is TGTGCCAGCAGTGGAGGGAGTAGCTCCTATAATTCACCCCTCCACTTT. Amino acids: CASSGGSSSYNSPLHF.